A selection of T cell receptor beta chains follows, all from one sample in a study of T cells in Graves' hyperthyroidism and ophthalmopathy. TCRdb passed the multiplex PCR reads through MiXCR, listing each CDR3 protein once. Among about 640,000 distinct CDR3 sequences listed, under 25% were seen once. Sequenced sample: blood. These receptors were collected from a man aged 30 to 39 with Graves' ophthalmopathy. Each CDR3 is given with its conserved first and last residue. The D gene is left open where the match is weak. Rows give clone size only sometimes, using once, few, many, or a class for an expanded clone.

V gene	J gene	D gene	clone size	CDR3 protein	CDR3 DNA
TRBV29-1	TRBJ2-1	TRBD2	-	CSVGGRLAGYNEQFF	TGCAGCGTTGGGGGAAGACTAGCGGGTTACAATGAGCAGTTCTTC
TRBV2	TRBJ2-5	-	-	CASTIGLWETQYF	TGTGCCAGCACCATCGGCCTGTGGGAGACCCAGTACTTC
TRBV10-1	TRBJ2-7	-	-	CASRGRDGVNTDEQYF	TGCGCCAGCAGGGGAAGGGATGGGGTGAACACGGACGAGCAGTACTTC
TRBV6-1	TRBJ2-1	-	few	CASSELTGGVNEQFF	TGTGCCAGCAGCGAACTAACAGGGGGGGTCAATGAGCAGTTCTTC
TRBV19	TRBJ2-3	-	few	CASSIGITADTQYF	TGTGCCAGTAGTATCGGGATTACGGCAGATACGCAGTATTTT
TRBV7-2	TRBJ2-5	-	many	CASSLVGEETQYF	TGTGCCAGCAGCTTAGTTGGGGAAGAGACCCAGTACTTC
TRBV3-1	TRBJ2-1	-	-	CASSQDLLAWQFF	TGTGCCAGCAGCCAAGATCTCCTAGCTTGGCAGTTCTTC
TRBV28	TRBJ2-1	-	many	CASSQGGQTYNEQFF	TGTGCCAGCAGCCAGGGGGGACAGACCTACAATGAGCAGTTCTTC
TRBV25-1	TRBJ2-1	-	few	CASSAAPYEQFF	TGTGCCAGCAGTGCTGCGCCCTATGAGCAGTTCTTC
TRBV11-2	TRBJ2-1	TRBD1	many	CASSLGTGVGGYSYNEQFF	TGTGCCAGCAGCTTAGGGACAGGGGTCGGCGGGTACTCCTACAATGAGCAGTTCTTC
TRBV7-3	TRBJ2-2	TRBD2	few	CASSTKPRLAGDTGELFF	TGTGCCAGCAGCACGAAGCCCAGACTAGCGGGAGACACCGGGGAGCTGTTTTTT
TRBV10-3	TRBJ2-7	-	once	CAISRTGSYEQYF	TGTGCCATCAGTAGGACCGGGTCCTACGAGCAGTACTTC